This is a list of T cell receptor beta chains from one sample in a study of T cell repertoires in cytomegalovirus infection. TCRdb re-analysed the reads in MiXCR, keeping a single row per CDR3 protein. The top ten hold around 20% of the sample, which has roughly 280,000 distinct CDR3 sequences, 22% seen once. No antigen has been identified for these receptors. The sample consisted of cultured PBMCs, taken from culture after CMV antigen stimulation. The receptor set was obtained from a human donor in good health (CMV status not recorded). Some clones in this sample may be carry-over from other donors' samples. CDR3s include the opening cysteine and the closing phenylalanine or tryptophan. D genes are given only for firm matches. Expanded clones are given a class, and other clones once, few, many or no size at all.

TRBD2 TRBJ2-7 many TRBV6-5 CASRGTSGYEQYF TGTGCCAGCAGGGGGACTAGCGGCTACGAGCAGTACTTC
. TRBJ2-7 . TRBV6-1 CASSKDRASDYEQYF TGTGCCAGCAGTAAGGACAGAGCATCCGACTACGAGCAGTACTTC
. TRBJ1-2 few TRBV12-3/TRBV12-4 CASSLWGRSAVGYTF TGTGCCAGCAGTTTGTGGGGGAGAAGTGCAGTTGGCTACACCTTC
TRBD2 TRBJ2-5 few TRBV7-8 CASSPLGGRAGETQYF TGTGCCAGCAGCCCCCTGGGAGGGAGGGCCGGAGAGACCCAGTACTTC
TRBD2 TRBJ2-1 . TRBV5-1 CASSLGGGRPIMDEQFF TGCGCCAGCAGCTTGGGGGGCGGGAGGCCTATAATGGATGAGCAGTTCTTC
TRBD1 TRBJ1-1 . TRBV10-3 CAISGLRGQSEAFF TGTGCCATCAGTGGTTTAAGGGGGCAGTCTGAAGCTTTCTTT
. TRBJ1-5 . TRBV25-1 CASSEWGQGSNQPQHF TGTGCCAGCAGTGAATGGGGCCAGGGGAGCAATCAGCCCCAGCATTTT
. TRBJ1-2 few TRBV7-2 CASSLDFVSGYTF TGTGCCAGCAGCTTAGACTTTGTGTCTGGCTACACCTTC
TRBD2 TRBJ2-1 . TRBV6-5 CASSYPTSGRNEQFF TGTGCCAGCAGTTACCCGACTAGCGGGAGGAATGAGCAGTTCTTC
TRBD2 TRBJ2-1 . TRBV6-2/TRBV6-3 CASTRAGTRGFNEQFF TGTGCCAGCACCAGAGCCGGGACTAGGGGATTCAATGAGCAGTTCTTC
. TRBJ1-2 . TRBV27 CASSPLGVAYGYTF TGTGCCAGCAGTCCCCTGGGGGTAGCCTATGGCTACACCTTC
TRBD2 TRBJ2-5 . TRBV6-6 CASSYVSGGQETQYF TGTGCCAGCAGTTACGTATCGGGGGGCCAAGAGACCCAGTACTTC
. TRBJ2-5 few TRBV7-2 CASSLGVLAAQETQYF TGTGCCAGCAGCCTAGGTGTCCTGGCGGCCCAAGAGACCCAGTACTTC
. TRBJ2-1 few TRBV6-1 CASRMGVGEQFF TGTGCCAGCAGAATGGGAGTGGGAGAGCAGTTCTTC
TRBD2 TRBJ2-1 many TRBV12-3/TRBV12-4 CASSLGRDYLDGNEQFF TGTGCCAGCAGTTTGGGGCGGGACTACCTAGACGGCAATGAGCAGTTCTTC
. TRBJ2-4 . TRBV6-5 CASPGGANIQYF TGTGCCTCCCCGGGGGGCGCAAACATTCAGTACTTC
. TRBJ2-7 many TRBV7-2 CASSSKGGIRDYEQYF TGTGCCAGCAGCTCGAAGGGGGGAATCAGGGACTACGAGCAGTACTTC
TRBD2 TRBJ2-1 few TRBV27 CASSSSGTRGVFDEQFF TGTGCCAGCAGTTCATCCGGGACTAGGGGGGTTTTCGATGAGCAGTTCTTC